This record concerns one TCR beta chain sequence. This sample was included in a study of cytotoxic CD8 clonotypes in ibrutinib-treated CLL. CDR1 is SGHRS and CDR2 is YFSETQ in the germline V gene. V gave up 0 bases and J gave up 6 bases, with 9 bases separating them. The CDR3 extends over 13 amino acids. Assay: immunoSEQ multiplex PCR; the TCRdb copy retains only in-frame clones and omits some. Of under 300,000 clones listed, around 69% were seen once; the top ten hold roughly 5%. This clonotype was sampled from a human donor with chronic lymphocytic leukemia. J is TRBJ1-2 and V is TRBV5-1, with unresolved D. Sequencing was performed on PBMCs, taken at disease progression, from a patient treated with ibrutinib. The CDR3 bases are TGCGCCAGCAGCTTGGACACCGGGAATGGCTACACCTTC. Its protein product is CASSLDTGNGYTF.